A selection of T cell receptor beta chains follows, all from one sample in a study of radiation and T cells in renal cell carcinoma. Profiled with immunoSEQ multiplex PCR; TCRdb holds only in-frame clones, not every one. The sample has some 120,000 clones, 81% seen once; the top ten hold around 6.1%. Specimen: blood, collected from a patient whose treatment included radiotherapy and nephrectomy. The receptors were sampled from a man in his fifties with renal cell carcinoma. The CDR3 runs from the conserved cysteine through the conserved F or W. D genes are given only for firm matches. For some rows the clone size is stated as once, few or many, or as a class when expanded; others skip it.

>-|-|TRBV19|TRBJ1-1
CASIPPSRGTEAFF
TGTGCCAGTATTCCCCCCTCGCGGGGAACTGAAGCTTTCTTT
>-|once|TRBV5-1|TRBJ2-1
CASSLIAETYNEQFF
TGCGCCAGCAGCTTAATAGCGGAAACCTACAATGAGCAGTTCTTC
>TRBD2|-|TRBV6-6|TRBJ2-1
CASSPPGLAEYNEQFF
TGTGCCAGCAGTCCCCCGGGACTAGCGGAGTACAATGAGCAGTTCTTC
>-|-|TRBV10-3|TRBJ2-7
CAIRQNYEQYF
TGTGCCATCAGACAGAACTACGAGCAGTACTTC
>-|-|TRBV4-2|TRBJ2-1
CASSRTSTSYNEQFF
TGTGCCAGCAGCCGTACTAGTACCTCCTACAATGAGCAGTTCTTC
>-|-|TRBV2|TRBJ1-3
CASLWGTGNTIYF
TGTGCCAGCCTGTGGGGGACTGGAAACACCATATATTTT
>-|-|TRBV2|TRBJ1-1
CASSPTTGNTEAFF
TGTGCCAGCAGTCCGACGACAGGGAACACTGAAGCTTTCTTT
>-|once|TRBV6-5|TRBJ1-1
CASGVGRSTEAFF
TGTGCCAGCGGTGTGGGTCGAAGCACTGAAGCTTTCTTT
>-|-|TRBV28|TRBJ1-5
CASSEYRNQPQHF
TGTGCCAGCAGTGAGTATCGCAATCAGCCCCAGCATTTT
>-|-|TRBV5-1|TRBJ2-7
CASKDRIGTNYEQYF
TGCGCCAGCAAAGACCGGATCGGAACAAACTACGAGCAGTACTTC
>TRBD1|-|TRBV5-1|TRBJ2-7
CASSLDPGQGADEQYF
TGCGCCAGCAGCTTGGACCCGGGACAGGGGGCCGACGAGCAGTACTTC
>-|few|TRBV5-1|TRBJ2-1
CASSFRQSKGSGINEQFF
TGCGCCAGCAGCTTTAGGCAGAGCAAGGGGAGTGGTATTAATGAGCAGTTCTTC
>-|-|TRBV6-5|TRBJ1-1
CACHPAGEREAFF
TGTGCCTGCCATCCAGCCGGTGAAAGGGAAGCTTTCTTT
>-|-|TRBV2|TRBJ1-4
CASLVSIGGLGEKLFF
TGTGCCAGCTTAGTATCTATCGGGGGCTTGGGTGAAAAACTGTTTTTT
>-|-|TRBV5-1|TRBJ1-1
CASSLDPGNTEAFF
TGCGCCAGCAGCTTGGACCCGGGGAACACTGAAGCTTTCTTT
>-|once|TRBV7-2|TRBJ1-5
CASSFAQSNSNQPQHF
TGTGCCAGCAGCTTCGCCCAATCTAATAGCAATCAGCCCCAGCATTTT
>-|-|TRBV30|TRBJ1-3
CAWSVGGSPSSGNTIYF
TGTGCCTGGAGTGTGGGGGGCTCGCCGAGCTCTGGAAACACCATATATTTT
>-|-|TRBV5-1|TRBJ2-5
CASSPRPGPATTQYF
TGCGCCAGCAGCCCACGCCCGGGCCCAGCCACCACCCAGTACTTC
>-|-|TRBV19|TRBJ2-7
CASSGDGLYEQYF
TGTGCCAGTAGCGGGGACGGCCTCTACGAGCAGTACTTC
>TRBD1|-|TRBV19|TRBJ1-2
CASSDRVSGYTF
TGTGCCAGTAGTGACAGGGTTAGCGGCTACACCTTC
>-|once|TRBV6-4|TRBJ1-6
CASPRDSPLHF
TGTGCCAGCCCCCGGGATTCACCCCTCCACTTT
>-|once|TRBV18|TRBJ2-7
CASSRNQGDEQYF
TGTGCCAGCTCACGGAACCAGGGCGACGAGCAGTACTTC
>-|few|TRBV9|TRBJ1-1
CASSVESNTEAFF
TGTGCCAGCAGCGTAGAGTCGAACACTGAAGCTTTCTTT
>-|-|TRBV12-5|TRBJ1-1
CASGLVRDEAFF
TGTGCTAGTGGTTTGGTTCGAGATGAAGCTTTCTTT
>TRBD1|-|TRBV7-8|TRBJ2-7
CASSTGTGGYEQYF
TGTGCCAGCAGCACCGGGACAGGGGGCTACGAGCAGTACTTC
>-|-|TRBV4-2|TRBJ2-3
CASSQGSSADTQYF
TGTGCCAGCAGCCAAGGTTCTAGCGCAGATACGCAGTATTTT
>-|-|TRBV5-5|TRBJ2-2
CASSLESETANTGELFF
TGTGCCAGCAGCTTGGAAAGCGAGACCGCGAACACCGGGGAGCTGTTTTTT
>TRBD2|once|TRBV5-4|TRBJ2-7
CASSLTSGAGEQYF
TGTGCCAGCAGCTTGACTAGCGGGGCTGGGGAGCAGTACTTC
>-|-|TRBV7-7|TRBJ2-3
CASSLDSGDTQYF
TGTGCTAGCAGCTTAGATTCGGGGGATACGCAGTATTTT
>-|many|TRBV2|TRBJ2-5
CASSGGTTQIQYF
TGTGCCAGCAGTGGGGGTACTACCCAGATCCAGTACTTC
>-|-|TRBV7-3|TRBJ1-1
CASSVTVNTEAFF
TGTGCCAGCAGCGTGACAGTGAACACTGAAGCTTTCTTT
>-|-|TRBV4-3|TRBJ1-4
CASSQDGPPTNEKLFF
TGCGCCAGCAGCCAAGATGGGCCCCCAACTAATGAAAAACTGTTTTTT
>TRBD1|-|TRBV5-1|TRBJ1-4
CASSLAETGVNEKLFF
TGCGCCAGCAGCTTGGCCGAAACAGGGGTAAATGAAAAACTGTTTTTT
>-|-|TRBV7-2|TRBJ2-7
CASSLLGIGEQYF
TGTGCCAGCAGCTTATTAGGCATTGGGGAGCAGTACTTC
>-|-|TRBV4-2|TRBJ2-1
CASSQSLGTILVNEQFF
TGTGCCAGCAGCCAATCACTCGGGACAATATTGGTCAATGAGCAGTTCTTC
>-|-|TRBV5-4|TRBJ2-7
CASSNLNPPYEQYF
TGTGCCAGCAGCAACTTAAATCCACCCTACGAGCAGTACTTC
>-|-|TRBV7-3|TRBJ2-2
CASGTGSNTGELFF
TGTGCCAGCGGCACCGGGTCGAACACCGGGGAGCTGTTTTTT
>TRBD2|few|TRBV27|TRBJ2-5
CASSLTGGGWETQYF
TGTGCCAGCAGTTTAACGGGAGGAGGATGGGAGACCCAGTACTTC
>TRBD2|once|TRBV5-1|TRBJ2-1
CASSSPGLAGGSYNEQFF
TGCGCCAGCAGTTCCCCGGGACTAGCGGGAGGGTCCTACAATGAGCAGTTCTTC
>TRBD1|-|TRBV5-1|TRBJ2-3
CASSPGDREGDTQYF
TGCGCCAGCAGCCCCGGGGACAGGGAGGGAGATACGCAGTATTTT
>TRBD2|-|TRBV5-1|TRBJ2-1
CASTYPGLRSSYNEQFF
TGCGCCAGCACCTATCCGGGACTAAGAAGCTCCTACAATGAGCAGTTCTTC
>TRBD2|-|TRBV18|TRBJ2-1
CASSPTRGAYNEQFF
TGTGCCAGCTCACCGACTCGGGGGGCCTACAATGAGCAGTTCTTC
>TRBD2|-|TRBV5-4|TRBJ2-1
CASSRLGGSLYNEQFF
TGTGCCAGCAGCCGTCTAGGCGGGAGTCTATACAATGAGCAGTTCTTC
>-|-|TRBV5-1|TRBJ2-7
CASSITGALDEQYF
TGCGCCAGCAGCATTACAGGTGCCTTGGACGAGCAGTACTTC
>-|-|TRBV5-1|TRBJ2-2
CASSLVGLLGELFF
TGCGCCAGCAGCTTGGTCGGACTTCTCGGGGAGCTGTTTTTT
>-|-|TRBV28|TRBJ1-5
CASSLGRFSNQPQHF
TGTGCCAGCAGTCTTGGACGGTTTAGCAATCAGCCCCAGCATTTT
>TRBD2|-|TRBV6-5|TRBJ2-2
CASSYGGGNTGELFF
TGTGCCAGCAGTTATGGCGGGGGGAACACCGGGGAGCTGTTTTTT
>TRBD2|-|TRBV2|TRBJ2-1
CASTGQLAGVNEQFF
TGTGCCAGCACGGGACAACTAGCGGGAGTGAATGAGCAGTTCTTC
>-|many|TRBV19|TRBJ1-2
CASSLNPTVNGYTF
TGTGCCAGTAGTCTCAACCCAACGGTAAATGGCTACACCTTC
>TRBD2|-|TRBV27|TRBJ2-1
CASSLSAGEVHNEQFF
TGTGCCAGCAGTTTATCGGCGGGGGAGGTACACAATGAGCAGTTCTTC
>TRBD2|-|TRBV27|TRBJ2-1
CASKGLAGLEQFF
TGTGCCAGCAAGGGACTAGCGGGACTAGAGCAGTTCTTC